Listed below are T cell receptor beta chains from one sample, sequenced in a study of blood T cell repertoires in COVID-19. Measured with immunoSEQ multiplex PCR; TCRdb has only the in-frame clones, and not every one. Among roughly 100,000 clones listed, around 81% were seen once. The sequenced sample was peripheral blood. These receptors were taken from a man older than 75 with acute or convalescent COVID-19. Each CDR3 is given with its conserved first and last residue. A D gene is named only where the DNA matches it firmly. Clone size is shown for a subset of rows, as once, few, many or a class of expanded clone.

TRBJ1-5	TRBD1	TRBV29-1	few	TGCAGCGTTAGACAGGGGGATCAGCCCCAGCATTTT	CSVRQGDQPQHF
TRBJ2-2	TRBD1	TRBV5-1	-	TGCGCCAGCAGCCCTCCCGGGACAGGGGCCACCGGGGAGCTGTTTTTT	CASSPPGTGATGELFF
TRBJ1-2	TRBD1	TRBV19	few	TGTGCCAGTAACCCCGGACAGGGCAACTATGGCTACACCTTC	CASNPGQGNYGYTF
TRBJ2-2	-	TRBV7-2	few	TGTGCCAGCAGCTTAGACGGTCCGAACACCGGGGAGCTGTTTTTT	CASSLDGPNTGELFF
TRBJ1-1	TRBD1	TRBV6-1	once	TGTGCCAGCAGTGTGACAGGGTCGAACACTGAAGCTTTCTTT	CASSVTGSNTEAFF
TRBJ1-6	TRBD1	TRBV2	-	TGTGCCAGCAGTGACGCAGGGGGGAATAATTCACCCCTCCACTTT	CASSDAGGNNSPLHF
TRBJ1-1	-	TRBV5-1	few	TGCGCCAGCACCGACCAGGGGAACACTGAAGCTTTCTTT	CASTDQGNTEAFF
TRBJ2-4	TRBD1	TRBV11-2	-	TGTGCCAGCAGCTTGTGGACAGGGGGCGGAAAAAACATTCAGTACTTC	CASSLWTGGGKNIQYF
TRBJ1-1	TRBD1	TRBV4-3	-	TGCGCCAGCAGCCGCCCGGGACAGGCCGCGGGTGGAGCTTTCTTT	CASSRPGQAAGGAFF
TRBJ1-5	-	TRBV28	once	TGTGCCAGCAGTCAGGGACTTTCACAGCCCCAGCATTTT	CASSQGLSQPQHF
TRBJ1-1	-	TRBV7-9	few	TGTGCCAGCAGCTTACCGGGCGCGGGCACTGAAGCTTTCTTT	CASSLPGAGTEAFF
TRBJ2-7	TRBD2	TRBV18	-	TGTGCCAGCTCAGAAGCGGGAGTATTAAACGAGCAGTACTTC	CASSEAGVLNEQYF
TRBJ1-1	-	TRBV5-1	-	TGCGCCAGCAGCTTGGTCGGGACTTCTGCTGAAGCTTTCTTT	CASSLVGTSAEAFF
TRBJ1-1	-	TRBV14	-	TGTGCCAGCAGCCAGGCAGTGTCCCACATGAACACTGAAGCTTTCTTT	CASSQAVSHMNTEAFF
TRBJ2-3	TRBD1	TRBV18	-	TGTGCCAGCTCACTGACGTACTCCGGGACAGGGGCCTTCACAGATACGCAGTATTTT	CASSLTYSGTGAFTDTQYF
TRBJ2-5	-	TRBV2	-	TGTGCCAGCAGGGTCGGGACTACCCAGTACTTC	CASRVGTTQYF
TRBJ2-3	TRBD2	TRBV6-2/TRBV6-3	few	TGTGCCAGCAGTACCGGGACTAGCGGCACAGATACGCAGTATTTT	CASSTGTSGTDTQYF
TRBJ2-1	TRBD2	TRBV6-1	-	TGTGCCAGCAGTGAAGCCGCGGGAGGGCACAATGAGCAGTTCTTC	CASSEAAGGHNEQFF
TRBJ2-1	-	TRBV19	-	TGTGCCAGTAGTGGTAGTATAGCTCGTGAGCAGTTCTTC	CASSGSIAREQFF
TRBJ2-1	TRBD2	TRBV30	-	TGTGCCTGGAGTGTACTGACTAGCGGGAGAAATGAGCAGTTCTTC	CAWSVLTSGRNEQFF
TRBJ1-1	-	TRBV18	-	TGTGCCAGCTCACCAAGGACAGCTGCGAACACTGAAGCTTTCTTT	CASSPRTAANTEAFF
TRBJ2-2	-	TRBV30	once	TGTGCCTGGAGTGTATCGGGAGTCGGGGAGCTGTTTTTT	CAWSVSGVGELFF
TRBJ2-6	-	TRBV27	-	TGTGCCAGCAGTTGGCACAGGGTAGGGACCTCCTCTGGGGCCAACGTCCTGACTTTC	CASSWHRVGTSSGANVLTF
TRBJ1-5	-	TRBV6-6	once	TGTGCCAGCAGTTACTCTAGGACAGAGGGCCAGCCCCAGCATTTT	CASSYSRTEGQPQHF
TRBJ2-2	TRBD2	TRBV30	-	TGTGCCTGGAGTACGGGAGGCCTCTACACCGGGGAGCTGTTTTTT	CAWSTGGLYTGELFF
TRBJ2-2	-	TRBV19	-	TGTGCCAGTACACCCAAACAGGTTCCCGGGGAGCTGTTTTTT	CASTPKQVPGELFF
TRBJ2-7	-	TRBV30	few	TGTGCCTCCCTTAACTCGTACTACGAGCAGTACTTC	CASLNSYYEQYF
TRBJ1-2	-	TRBV19	-	TGTGCCAGTAGTATGGGAGCAGGAGGCTATGGCTACACCTTC	CASSMGAGGYGYTF
TRBJ2-1	TRBD2	TRBV19	-	TGTGCCAGTAGTATATCCCCCGGGACTACCAGCTCCAATGAGCAGTTCTTC	CASSISPGTTSSNEQFF
TRBJ1-5	-	TRBV27	once	TGTGCCAGCAGTTTATCAACTTATAGCAATCAGCCCCAGCATTTT	CASSLSTYSNQPQHF
TRBJ2-3	-	TRBV4-1	-	TGCGCCAGCAGCCAAGAAGGTCAGCGTGTGCTAAGCACAGATACGCAGTATTTT	CASSQEGQRVLSTDTQYF
TRBJ2-5	TRBD1	TRBV18	once	TGTGCCAGCTCACCCCTGACAGGGGAAAAGCAGACCCAGTACTTC	CASSPLTGEKQTQYF
TRBJ2-2	TRBD2	TRBV9	-	TGTGCCAGCAGCGTGGGGACTAGCGGGAGGGTAATCGGGGAGCTGTTTTTT	CASSVGTSGRVIGELFF
TRBJ2-7	TRBD1	TRBV28	-	TGTGCCAGCAGTCTACCGGGACAGGGGCGCTACGAGCAGTACTTC	CASSLPGQGRYEQYF
TRBJ2-3	-	TRBV7-9	-	TGTGCCAGCAGCTTAGAGAGTCCGGCAGATACGCAGTATTTT	CASSLESPADTQYF
TRBJ2-2	-	TRBV9	many	TGTGCCAGCAGCGTATATTCCGGGGAGCTGTTTTTT	CASSVYSGELFF